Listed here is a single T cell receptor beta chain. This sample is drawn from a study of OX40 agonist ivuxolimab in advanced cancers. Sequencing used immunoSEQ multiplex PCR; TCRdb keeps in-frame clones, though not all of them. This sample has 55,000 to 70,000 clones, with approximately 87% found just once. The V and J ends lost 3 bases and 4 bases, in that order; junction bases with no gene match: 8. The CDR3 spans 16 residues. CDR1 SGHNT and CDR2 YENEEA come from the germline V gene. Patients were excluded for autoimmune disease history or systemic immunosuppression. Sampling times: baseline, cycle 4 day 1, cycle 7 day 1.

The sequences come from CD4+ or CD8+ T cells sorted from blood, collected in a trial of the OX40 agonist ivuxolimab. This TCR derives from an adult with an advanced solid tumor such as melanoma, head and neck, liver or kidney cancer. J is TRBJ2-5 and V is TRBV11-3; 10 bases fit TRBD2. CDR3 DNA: TGTGCCAGCAGCTTCCAACAGCGGGGGGGCCGAGAGACCCAGTACTTC. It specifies CASSFQQRGGRETQYF.